This entry is about one TCR beta chain. As yet, its antigen is unknown. Trimming left V 3 bases short and J 8 bases short, with 16 bases between. Germline V CDR1 and CDR2: LNHNV, YYDKDF (reference sequence). The CDR3 spans 15 residues. These data come from a study of cytomegalovirus exposure and HLA in healthy donors. Findings and limits, study-wide: A later analysis showed HLA-associated TCR beta chains outstripping equally common others in clonal expansion. A link between a missense DCLRE1C variant and TCR beta V- and J-gene trimming emerged from a later analysis. Around 160 TCR beta chains were listed as cytomegalovirus-associated.

In the PCR, 60 Vbeta and 13 Jbeta primers were used. Under the authors' procedure: About 9.9 million of the roughly 80 million unique TCR beta chains counted in a later analysis were shared. Sequencing used immunoSEQ multiplex PCR; TCRdb keeps in-frame clones, though not all of them. V and J calls and clone size are copied from that table; D and trimming were computed from the DNA. The sample shows about 130,000 clones, under 80% of them seen only once. The gene calls are TRBV15 and TRBJ1-4, with D unresolved. The specimen was PBMCs. The clonotype comes from a man between 18 and 35 years old in good health and CMV-seropositive. CDR3 DNA sequence: TGTGCCACCAGCAGTTTTTCGGGGTTTAGGGAAAAACTGTTTTTT. Translation: CATSSFSGFREKLFF.